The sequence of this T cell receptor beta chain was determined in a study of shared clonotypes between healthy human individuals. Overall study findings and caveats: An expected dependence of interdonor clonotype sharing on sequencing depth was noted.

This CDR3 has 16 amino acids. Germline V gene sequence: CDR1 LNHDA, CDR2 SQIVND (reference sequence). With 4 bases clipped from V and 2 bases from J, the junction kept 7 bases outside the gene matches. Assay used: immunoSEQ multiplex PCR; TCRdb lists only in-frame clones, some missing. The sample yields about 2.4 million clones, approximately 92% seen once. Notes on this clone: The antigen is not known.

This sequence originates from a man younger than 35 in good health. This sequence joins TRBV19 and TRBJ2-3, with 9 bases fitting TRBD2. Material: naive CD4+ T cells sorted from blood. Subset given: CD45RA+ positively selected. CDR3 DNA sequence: TGTGCCAGTAGTACCATTAGCGGGGGTTTCACAGATACGCAGTATTTT. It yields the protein CASSTISGGFTDTQYF.